This TCR beta chain stems from a study of cytomegalovirus exposure and HLA in healthy donors. Primers: 60 Vbeta forward and 13 Jbeta reverse. The table came from immunoSEQ multiplex PCR; TCRdb's copy has only in-frame clones and leaves some out. Across just over 80,000 clones, the top ten clones capture less than 1.5% of the sample. This CDR3 is 14 amino acids long. J gave up 5 bases and V 8 bases, and 9 bases lay outside the gene matches. Germline-derived CDR1 and CDR2 are MNHNS and SASEGT. Sequenced input: PBMCs. The TCR sequence derives from a woman in her thirties in good health and CMV-seronegative. V usage is TRBV6-1 and J usage is TRBJ2-3, with TRBD2 identical over 8 bases. The DNA of the CDR3 is TGTGCCAGCCGTATAGCGGGACTTATAGATACGCAGTATTTT. It encodes CASRIAGLIDTQYF.